This is a list of T cell receptor beta chains from one sample in a study of cytomegalovirus exposure and HLA in healthy donors. Sequenced by immunoSEQ multiplex PCR; TCRdb stores in-frame clones only, minus some. The data contain about 200,000 clones, roughly 84% of them seen just once; the ten biggest clones take up about 2%. The specimen was PBMCs. The receptors shown here come from a woman younger than 35 in good health and CMV-seropositive. Both conserved end residues are part of each CDR3. A D gene is named only where the DNA matches it firmly. The size field is filled for only some rows; it gives once, few, many or a size class.

J: TRBJ2-7
D: TRBD2
V: TRBV5-1
size: -
DNA: TGCGCCAGCAGCCCGACTAGCGGGAGAGGCGGCGAGCAGTACTTC
CDR3: CASSPTSGRGGEQYF

J: TRBJ1-4
D: -
V: TRBV28
size: -
DNA: TGTGCCAGCAATGCAGGGGTGACTAATGAAAAACTGTTTTTT
CDR3: CASNAGVTNEKLFF

J: TRBJ2-2
D: -
V: TRBV6-6
size: -
DNA: TGTGCCAGCAGTTACCATCCGAACACCGGGGAGCTGTTTTTT
CDR3: CASSYHPNTGELFF

J: TRBJ1-2
D: TRBD1
V: TRBV7-2
size: -
DNA: TGTGCCAGCAGCTTAGACAGGGGTGTTCTGGGGAACTATGGCTACACCTTC
CDR3: CASSLDRGVLGNYGYTF

J: TRBJ1-3
D: -
V: TRBV27
size: -
DNA: TGTGCCAGCAGTTTATGGGGCAGCTCTGGAAACACCATATATTTT
CDR3: CASSLWGSSGNTIYF

J: TRBJ1-1
D: TRBD1
V: TRBV19
size: -
DNA: TGTGCCAGTAGTAGAATATTATACAGGGGGAACACTGAAGCTTTCTTT
CDR3: CASSRILYRGNTEAFF

J: TRBJ2-5
D: TRBD2
V: TRBV18
size: -
DNA: TGTGCCAGCTCGCGGGAGGCTAGAGGGGAGACCCAGTACTTC
CDR3: CASSREARGETQYF

J: TRBJ1-1
D: -
V: TRBV25-1
size: -
DNA: TGTGCCAGCAGTGAATGGGGCAGGGAAAGGACTGAAGCTTTCTTT
CDR3: CASSEWGRERTEAFF

J: TRBJ2-1
D: TRBD2
V: TRBV7-2
size: -
DNA: TGTGCCAGCAGCCCTAGCGGGAGGGCAAATGAGCAGTTCTTC
CDR3: CASSPSGRANEQFF

J: TRBJ1-2
D: -
V: TRBV4-1
size: -
DNA: TGCGCCAGCAGCCAATCCCCAGGGGAATCTAACTATGGCTACACCTTC
CDR3: CASSQSPGESNYGYTF

J: TRBJ2-2
D: -
V: TRBV4-1
size: -
DNA: TGCGCCAGCAGCCAAACAGGAAGCACCGGGGAGCTGTTTTTT
CDR3: CASSQTGSTGELFF

J: TRBJ2-7
D: TRBD2
V: TRBV4-1
size: -
DNA: TGCGCCAGCAGCCATTCTAGCGGGAGATTTGGCGAGCAGTACTTC
CDR3: CASSHSSGRFGEQYF

J: TRBJ2-7
D: TRBD2
V: TRBV5-6
size: -
DNA: TGTGCCAGCAGCTTGAGGCTAGCGGGACCCTACGAGCAGTACTTC
CDR3: CASSLRLAGPYEQYF

J: TRBJ2-7
D: -
V: TRBV30
size: -
DNA: TGTGCCTGGAGTGAAGGGGTCGTTCCCTACGAGCAGTACTTC
CDR3: CAWSEGVVPYEQYF

J: TRBJ1-1
D: -
V: TRBV15
size: -
DNA: TGTGCCACCAGCAGGGACTCGAGGGACACTGAAGCTTTCTTT
CDR3: CATSRDSRDTEAFF

J: TRBJ2-1
D: TRBD1
V: TRBV28
size: -
DNA: TGTGCCAGCAGTGACCTCGAGGGGGCCCAGAATGAGCAGTTCTTC
CDR3: CASSDLEGAQNEQFF

J: TRBJ1-2
D: -
V: TRBV7-9
size: -
DNA: TGTGCCAGCAGCCCCGACATCTTCTATGGCTACACCTTC
CDR3: CASSPDIFYGYTF

J: TRBJ1-2
D: TRBD1
V: TRBV27
size: -
DNA: TGTGCCAGCAGTTTAGGGACAGGGGCGGGCTACACCTTC
CDR3: CASSLGTGAGYTF

J: TRBJ2-7
D: TRBD2
V: TRBV6-1
size: few
DNA: TGTGCCAGCAGGGAAGGACTAGCGGGGACCCATTTGTACGAGCAGTACTTC
CDR3: CASREGLAGTHLYEQYF

J: TRBJ1-2
D: -
V: TRBV2
size: -
DNA: TGTGCCAGCAGTGAATTTGGACAGCCGAACTATGGCTACACCTTC
CDR3: CASSEFGQPNYGYTF

J: TRBJ1-1
D: -
V: TRBV6-1
size: -
DNA: TGTGCCAGCAGCAGGAACGCTGAAGCTTTCTTT
CDR3: CASSRNAEAFF

J: TRBJ2-3
D: TRBD1
V: TRBV10-3
size: -
DNA: TGTGCCATCAGGGGAACGACAGGGGAGGCAGATACGCAGTATTTT
CDR3: CAIRGTTGEADTQYF

J: TRBJ2-1
D: -
V: TRBV28
size: -
DNA: TGTGCCAGCAGTTTAAGCGGGGAGGGGGTTTCCTACAATGAGCAGTTCTTC
CDR3: CASSLSGEGVSYNEQFF

J: TRBJ1-5
D: -
V: TRBV6-1
size: -
DNA: TGTGCCAGCAGTGAAGCGGGAGGGGCGCTCGGGCAGCCCCAGCATTTT
CDR3: CASSEAGGALGQPQHF

J: TRBJ2-7
D: TRBD1
V: TRBV19
size: many
DNA: TGTGCCAGGGCCCCGGGACAGGGTTCCTACGAGCAGTACTTC
CDR3: CARAPGQGSYEQYF

J: TRBJ1-2
D: TRBD1
V: TRBV2
size: -
DNA: TGTGCCAGCATCCCACAGGGGAGCTATGGCTACACCTTC
CDR3: CASIPQGSYGYTF

J: TRBJ1-2
D: -
V: TRBV27
size: -
DNA: TGTGCCAGCCTCGAAACCCTCCCCTCCGGGGGGACACCCCTTTTCTACACCTTC
CDR3: CASLETLPSGGTPLFYTF

J: TRBJ2-1
D: TRBD2
V: TRBV6-1
size: -
DNA: TGTGCCAGCAGTGACCTAGCGGGGGAGTACAATGAGCAGTTCTTC
CDR3: CASSDLAGEYNEQFF

J: TRBJ1-5
D: -
V: TRBV5-5
size: -
DNA: TGTGCCAGCAGCTTGAGCGGCGGCAGGCAGGAGCCCCAGCATTTT
CDR3: CASSLSGGRQEPQHF

J: TRBJ2-1
D: TRBD2
V: TRBV11-2
size: -
DNA: TGTGCCAGCAGCTTAGGGGCTAGCGGGAGGGCCCTCTACAATGAGCAGTTCTTC
CDR3: CASSLGASGRALYNEQFF

J: TRBJ2-5
D: TRBD2
V: TRBV2
size: -
DNA: TGTGCCAGCAGTGGTCGCAGACTAGCGGGAGTTGAGACCCAGTACTTC
CDR3: CASSGRRLAGVETQYF

J: TRBJ2-1
D: -
V: TRBV6-1
size: -
DNA: TGTGCCAGCAGCCCCGGGGCCCAGGGGTACAATGAGCAGTTCTTC
CDR3: CASSPGAQGYNEQFF

J: TRBJ2-3
D: TRBD2
V: TRBV5-4
size: -
DNA: TGTGCCAGCAGCCTTAGGGCTAGCGGAAGCACAGATACGCAGTATTTT
CDR3: CASSLRASGSTDTQYF

J: TRBJ2-2
D: -
V: TRBV9
size: once
DNA: TGTGCCAGCAGCGTAGCTACGAGGGAGTGGACCGGGGAGCTGTTTTTT
CDR3: CASSVATREWTGELFF

J: TRBJ2-5
D: -
V: TRBV5-4
size: -
DNA: TGTGCCAGCAGCTTGAGGGGCAGGGTGGAGGAGACCCAGTACTTC
CDR3: CASSLRGRVEETQYF

J: TRBJ2-1
D: -
V: TRBV2
size: -
DNA: TGTGCCAGCAGTGAAGCGGAGGGACTCGTCTACATTTACAATGAGCAGTTCTTC
CDR3: CASSEAEGLVYIYNEQFF

J: TRBJ1-1
D: -
V: TRBV25-1
size: -
DNA: TGTGCCAGCAGTGAATATCAGACAGGAGAGGTTACAAGTGAAGCTTTCTTT
CDR3: CASSEYQTGEVTSEAFF

J: TRBJ2-1
D: -
V: TRBV5-1
size: -
DNA: TGCGCCAGCAGCCCGGTCGGGGTCTCTAGCATGGCCTACAATGAGCAGTTCTTC
CDR3: CASSPVGVSSMAYNEQFF

J: TRBJ1-1
D: -
V: TRBV11-1
size: -
DNA: TGTGCCAGCAGCTCCAGCTTCAGGGTAGAAGCTTTCTTT
CDR3: CASSSSFRVEAFF

J: TRBJ1-1
D: TRBD1
V: TRBV5-1
size: -
DNA: TGCGCCAGCAGCTTTTCTACAGGGGACACTGAAGCTTTCTTT
CDR3: CASSFSTGDTEAFF

J: TRBJ1-3
D: TRBD1
V: TRBV27
size: -
DNA: TGTGCCAGCAGGCCGGGACAGGGGTCCGGAAACACCATATATTTT
CDR3: CASRPGQGSGNTIYF

J: TRBJ2-1
D: TRBD2
V: TRBV30
size: -
DNA: TGTGCCTGGAGTGCGGGGAGGGACAATGAGCAGTTCTTC
CDR3: CAWSAGRDNEQFF

J: TRBJ2-7
D: -
V: TRBV7-2
size: few
DNA: TGTGCCAGCAGCTTTACCCTAGCGCTTACCTACGAGCAGTACTTC
CDR3: CASSFTLALTYEQYF